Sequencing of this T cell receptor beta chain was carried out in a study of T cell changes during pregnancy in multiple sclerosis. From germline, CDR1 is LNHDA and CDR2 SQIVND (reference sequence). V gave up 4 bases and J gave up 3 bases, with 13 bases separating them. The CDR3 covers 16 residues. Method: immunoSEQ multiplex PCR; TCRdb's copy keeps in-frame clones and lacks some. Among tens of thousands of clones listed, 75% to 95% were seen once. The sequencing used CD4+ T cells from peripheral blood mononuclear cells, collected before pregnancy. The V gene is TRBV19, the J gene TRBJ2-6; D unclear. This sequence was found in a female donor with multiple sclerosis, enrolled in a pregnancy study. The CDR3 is CASSTSPGFGANVLTF. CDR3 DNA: TGTGCCAGTAGTACCTCCCCAGGCTTTGGGGCCAACGTCCTGACTTTC.